Below are 17 T cell receptor beta chains sequenced from a single sample in a study of blood T cell repertoires in COVID-19 (dated by TCRdb to 2018 to 2021). Receptors were amplified or captured by the immunoSEQ multiplex PCR assay. The source is immuneACCESS, and TCRdb retained only in-frame sequences with V and J called. Part of the clones is not carried over; for the studies checked, unresolved V genes explain less than half of this, and the remainder is unexplained. The table for this sample lists some 120,000 clones; around 76% of them were counted only once. The biggest ten clones account for about 6.3% of the sample. Sequenced input: peripheral blood. The receptors here all came from an older man with COVID-19, enrolled during active disease.

The chain carries TRBV5-1 and TRBJ2-7; no clear D. Trimming stripped 2 bases from V and 6 bases from J, with 12 bases between. CDR3 length equals 13 residues. CDR1 is SGHRS, CDR2 YFSETQ, per germline. The CDR3 DNA is TGCGCCAGCAGCTTTCCCCGCGGTGGCGAGCAGTACTTC. The encoded protein is CASSFPRGGEQYF.

The chain employs TRBV29-1 and TRBJ2-3; tentative D call: TRBD1 (6 bases). V lost 3 bases and J lost 1, with 11 bases in between. The CDR3 spans 14 residues. Germline-derived CDR1 and CDR2 are SQVTM and ANQGSEA. CDR3 bases: TGCAGCGTTGACTGGGGGCTTGGCACAGATACGCAGTATTTT. Protein: CSVDWGLGTDTQYF.

The genes are TRBV5-1 and TRBJ2-7, with TRBD2 matching over 7 bases. The CDR3 sequence is 13 residues long. Per germline, CDR1 SGHRS and CDR2 YFSETQ. V shed 2 bases, J shed 2 bases, and the junction held 1 base outside the gene matches. The CDR3 sequence: CASSFGTTYEQYF. The CDR3 nucleotides read TGCGCCAGCAGCTTCGGGACTACCTACGAGCAGTACTTC.

The chain is built from TRBV19 and TRBJ2-3, with D possibly matching TRBD2 (6 bases). From germline, CDR1 is LNHDA and CDR2 SQIVND (reference sequence). With 1 base removed from V and 6 bases from J, the gap between germline ends came to 11 bases. The CDR3 totals 14 residues. CDR3 nucleotides: TGTGCCAGTAGTATAGGCTCCGCGGGGGATACGCAGTATTTT. Translated, it gives CASSIGSAGDTQYF. The full variable domain, with the rest looked up from reference TRBV19 and TRBJ2-3, is DGGITQSPKYLFRKEGQNVTLSCEQNLNHDAMYWYRQDPGQGLRLIYYSQIVNDFQKGDIAEGYSVSREKKESFPLTVTSAQKNPTAFYLCASSIGSAGDTQYFGPGTRLTVL.

J is TRBJ2-3 and V is TRBV23-1; 7 bases match TRBD2. TRBV23-1 is reported as an ORF; its role is uncertain. The junction had 14 bases not matched to a gene; V was cut back by 0 bases and J by 8 bases. The length of the CDR3 is 17 residues. The CDR3: CASSQSYSGASGGTQYF. The CDR3 DNA reads as TGCGCCAGCAGTCAATCTTACAGCGGGGCCAGTGGGGGTACGCAGTATTTT.

This clone was found a few times. The chain employs TRBV19 and TRBJ2-2; the D is unclear. The V end was cut by 3 bases, the J end by 3 bases, with 11 bases between. This CDR3 is built from 15 residues. Germline CDR1 reads LNHDA; CDR2 reads SQIVND (reference sequence). The CDR3 DNA is TGTGCCAGTAGTATCAGTCCCAGATACACCGGGGAGCTGTTTTTT. It translates to CASSISPRYTGELFF.

The chain is built from TRBV5-8 and TRBJ1-2; TRBD1 matches at 10 bases. CDR1 is SGHTS and CDR2 is YDEGEE in the germline V gene. The J segment lost 13 bases and the V segment lost 2 bases, leaving 11 bases of the junction unmatched. CDR3 length: 14 amino acids. This CDR3 reads CASSLRAGTGVATF. The DNA for the CDR3 is TGTGCCAGCAGCTTAAGGGCCGGGACAGGGGTCGCCACCTTC.

As DNA, the CDR3 is TGTGCCAGCAGTTACGTCGTTGACCGCAGGGGAAGCGGTACAGATACGCAGTATTTT. This gives the protein CASSYVVDRRGSGTDTQYF. The chain uses TRBV6-8 and TRBJ2-3, with D possibly matching TRBD1 (6 bases). The CDR3 sequence is 19 residues long. Germline CDR1 reads MNHGY; CDR2 reads SAAAGT. Trimming took off 2 bases at V and 3 bases at J, with 24 bases between the two ends.

The gene calls are TRBV5-1 and TRBJ2-4; perhaps TRBD2 as D (5 bases). Trimming removed 8 bases from V and 4 bases from J, with 19 bases in between. CDR1 and CDR2 (germline): SGHRS, YFSETQ. The CDR3 has 15 residues. The CDR3 reads CASMWRLIEKNIQYF. The CDR3 coding sequence is TGCGCCAGTATGTGGAGGTTGATAGAGAAAAACATTCAGTACTTC.

This clone was found many times. The same CDR3 can be traced to other DNA sequences in this sample. This chain connects TRBV6-5 to TRBJ2-7, with 9 bases fitting TRBD1. Germline V CDR1 and CDR2: MNHEY, SVGAGI. The length of the CDR3 is 14 residues. V was pared by 4 bases and J by 0 bases, with 1 base of the junction left unmatched. The DNA of the CDR3 is TGTGCCAGCAGTTCGGGACAGGGCTCCTACGAGCAGTACTTC. It yields the protein CASSSGQGSYEQYF.

The V call is TRBV6-4, the J call TRBJ2-1, with 11 bases identical to TRBD2. Trimming removed 4 bases from V and 4 bases from J; junction bases left unmatched: 3. This CDR3 contains 15 residues. Germline-derived CDR1 and CDR2 are MRHNA and SNTAGT. For the CDR3, the DNA is TGTGCCAGCAGTGTAGTAGCGGGAGGGTACAATGAGCAGTTCTTC. Translation: CASSVVAGGYNEQFF.

This clone was observed a handful of times. This sequence joins TRBV19 and TRBJ2-1; 7 positions agree with TRBD1. The germline CDR1 and CDR2 sequences are LNHDA and SQIVND (reference sequence). V gave up 9 bases and J gave up 0 bases; unmatched junction bases: 11. The CDR3 length is 16 residues. CDR3 DNA: TGTGCCAGCCGACAGGGCTCGTTGAGCTCCTACAATGAGCAGTTCTTC. Amino acids: CASRQGSLSSYNEQFF.

The chain uses TRBV5-1 and TRBJ1-1; no reliable D call. The germline V and J ends were trimmed by 0 bases and 7 bases, with 16 bases remaining between them. This CDR3 region has 15 residues. Germline V CDR1 and CDR2: SGHRS, YFSETQ. CDR3 nucleotides: TGCGCCAGCAGCTTGGAAAGCTCCATCGGACTTGAAGCTTTCTTT. This sequence encodes CASSLESSIGLEAFF.

The chain has TRBV28 and TRBJ2-7; D might be TRBD1 (6 bases). The CDR3 contains 14 residues. Germline-derived CDR1 and CDR2 are MDHEN and SYDVKM. V lost 6 bases, J lost 7 bases, and 19 bases lay in between. Written as DNA, the CDR3 is TGTGCCAGCAGAGACCGTAGACAGGTCCAAGAGCAGTACTTC. This gives the protein CASRDRRQVQEQYF.

The rearrangement joins TRBV2 to TRBJ2-3; the D gene is possibly TRBD2 (7 bases). Germline CDR1 is SNHLY and CDR2 is FYNNEI. V lost 4 bases and J lost 1, with 12 bases in between. This CDR3 region has 15 residues. The CDR3 nucleotides are TGTGCCAGCAGTGTCGGGGGGCTCGGCACAGATACGCAGTATTTT. It translates to CASSVGGLGTDTQYF.

The chain joins TRBV7-9 to TRBJ1-6, with 8 bases identical to TRBD1. Unmatched junction bases numbered 8, after V lost 1 base and J lost 9 bases. CDR1 SEHNR and CDR2 FQNEAQ come from the germline V gene (reference sequence). The CDR3 consists of 16 residues. CDR3 nucleotide sequence: TGTGCCAGCAGCTTAGTAGGGCAGGGGGCGCGTTCACCCCTCCACTTT. Its translation: CASSLVGQGARSPLHF.

This clone was detected a few times. The chain carries TRBV28 and TRBJ2-7; TRBD1 aligns across 9 bases. V dropped 5 bases and J dropped 0; count of bases not matched to a gene: 5. The CDR3 contains 15 residues. Germline V CDR1 and CDR2: MDHEN, SYDVKM. The CDR3 nucleotides are TGTGCCAGCAGTGGTGAACAGGGGGCCTCCTACGAGCAGTACTTC. This translates into CASSGEQGASYEQYF.